These T cell receptor beta chains were read from a single sample in a study of T cell responses to AZD1222 COVID-19 vaccine. Assay used: immunoSEQ multiplex PCR; TCRdb lists only in-frame clones, some missing. The repertoire has roughly 120,000 clones, around 90% of them found once; the top ten carry under 4.5%. The input for sequencing was peripheral blood, taken on day 0 of AZD1222 vaccination. These receptors all come from an adult in good health. Each CDR3 is given with its conserved first and last residue. D genes are given only for firm matches. Clone sizes are given selectively: once, few, many, or a class where the clone is expanded.

J gene: TRBJ1-2; clone size: .; V gene: TRBV6-5; D gene: .; CDR3 protein: CASSYGRGTHGYTF; CDR3 DNA: TGTGCCAGCAGTTACGGCAGGGGTACGCATGGCTACACCTTC
J gene: TRBJ2-7; clone size: once; V gene: TRBV5-1; D gene: .; CDR3 protein: CASSSGHQLPSYEQYF; CDR3 DNA: TGCGCCAGCAGCTCTGGACACCAGCTGCCCTCCTACGAGCAGTACTTC
J gene: TRBJ1-4; clone size: .; V gene: TRBV27; D gene: .; CDR3 protein: CASSPSLGLNEKLFF; CDR3 DNA: TGTGCCAGCAGTCCTTCGCTCGGGCTAAATGAAAAACTGTTTTTT
J gene: TRBJ1-6; clone size: few; V gene: TRBV27; D gene: TRBD1; CDR3 protein: CASRLGTGVNSPLHF; CDR3 DNA: TGTGCCAGCAGACTCGGGACAGGGGTTAATTCACCCCTCCACTTT
J gene: TRBJ2-7; clone size: .; V gene: TRBV4-2; D gene: TRBD1; CDR3 protein: CASSPIGDRETGKQYF; CDR3 DNA: TGTGCCAGCAGCCCGATAGGGGACAGGGAAACTGGCAAGCAGTACTTC
J gene: TRBJ2-6; clone size: .; V gene: TRBV27; D gene: .; CDR3 protein: CASSLSQGLGANVLTF; CDR3 DNA: TGTGCCAGCAGTTTATCACAGGGCCTCGGGGCCAACGTCCTGACTTTC
J gene: TRBJ2-7; clone size: .; V gene: TRBV10-1; D gene: .; CDR3 protein: CASIRVHEQYF; CDR3 DNA: TGCGCCAGCATCAGGGTCCACGAGCAGTACTTC
J gene: TRBJ1-5; clone size: .; V gene: TRBV3-1/TRBV3-2; D gene: .; CDR3 protein: CASSRLYGNQPQHF; CDR3 DNA: TGTGCCAGCAGCCGCCTCTATGGCAATCAGCCCCAGCATTTT
J gene: TRBJ2-2; clone size: .; V gene: TRBV7-3; D gene: .; CDR3 protein: CASSNYSYTGELFF; CDR3 DNA: TGTGCCAGCAGTAACTACAGCTACACCGGGGAGCTGTTTTTT
J gene: TRBJ2-7; clone size: .; V gene: TRBV10-2; D gene: .; CDR3 protein: CASSEPGSRGHYEQYF; CDR3 DNA: TGCGCCAGCAGTGAGCCAGGTAGCAGGGGCCATTACGAGCAGTACTTC
J gene: TRBJ2-1; clone size: .; V gene: TRBV15; D gene: .; CDR3 protein: CATSRGLPLTSRHNEQFF; CDR3 DNA: TGTGCCACCAGCAGGGGACTCCCCTTGACTAGTCGCCACAATGAGCAGTTCTTC
J gene: TRBJ2-1; clone size: .; V gene: TRBV7-2; D gene: TRBD1; CDR3 protein: CASSLGQGRFPYNEQFF; CDR3 DNA: TGTGCCAGCAGCTTAGGACAGGGTCGTTTCCCCTACAATGAGCAGTTCTTC
J gene: TRBJ2-5; clone size: .; V gene: TRBV4-2; D gene: .; CDR3 protein: CASSHRGGRETQYF; CDR3 DNA: TGTGCCAGCAGCCACCGCGGGGGCAGAGAGACCCAGTACTTC
J gene: TRBJ1-1; clone size: few; V gene: TRBV20-1; D gene: .; CDR3 protein: CSARAGEGAFF; CDR3 DNA: TGCAGTGCTAGAGCAGGGGAAGGAGCTTTCTTT
J gene: TRBJ2-3; clone size: .; V gene: TRBV6-2/TRBV6-3; D gene: .; CDR3 protein: CASSYRDLFTDTQYF; CDR3 DNA: TGTGCCAGCAGTTATCGGGACCTCTTCACAGATACGCAGTATTTT
J gene: TRBJ1-1; clone size: .; V gene: TRBV6-6; D gene: TRBD1; CDR3 protein: CASSYRGQVTEAFF; CDR3 DNA: TGTGCCAGCAGTTACAGGGGGCAGGTCACTGAAGCTTTCTTT
J gene: TRBJ1-5; clone size: once; V gene: TRBV10-3; D gene: .; CDR3 protein: CAISESAGFNQPQHF; CDR3 DNA: TGTGCCATCAGTGAGTCGGCAGGGTTTAATCAGCCCCAGCATTTT
J gene: TRBJ1-2; clone size: .; V gene: TRBV12-3/TRBV12-4; D gene: .; CDR3 protein: CASSSGVGYTF; CDR3 DNA: TGTGCCAGCAGTTCAGGGGTTGGCTACACCTTC
J gene: TRBJ2-1; clone size: .; V gene: TRBV3-1/TRBV3-2; D gene: .; CDR3 protein: CASSQLASRRSYNEQFF; CDR3 DNA: TGTGCCAGCAGCCAGCTAGCGTCCCGCCGTTCCTACAATGAGCAGTTCTTC
J gene: TRBJ1-4; clone size: .; V gene: TRBV7-9; D gene: TRBD1; CDR3 protein: CASSGPGQGKKLFF; CDR3 DNA: TGTGCCAGCAGCGGACCGGGACAGGGGAAAAAACTGTTTTTT
J gene: TRBJ2-3; clone size: .; V gene: TRBV4-3; D gene: .; CDR3 protein: CASSLRGTDTQYF; CDR3 DNA: TGCGCCAGCAGCCTGCGCGGCACAGATACGCAGTATTTT
J gene: TRBJ2-5; clone size: .; V gene: TRBV28; D gene: .; CDR3 protein: CASSLQGSKETQYF; CDR3 DNA: TGTGCCAGCAGTCTACAGGGTTCCAAAGAGACCCAGTACTTC
J gene: TRBJ1-2; clone size: .; V gene: TRBV2; D gene: .; CDR3 protein: CASSDARSVGWSTF; CDR3 DNA: TGTGCCAGCAGTGACGCGCGCAGTGTTGGATGGAGCACCTTC
J gene: TRBJ1-2; clone size: .; V gene: TRBV3-1/TRBV3-2; D gene: TRBD1; CDR3 protein: CASSPGGNANYGYTF; CDR3 DNA: TGTGCCAGCAGCCCAGGGGGAAACGCTAACTATGGCTACACCTTC
J gene: TRBJ2-3; clone size: few; V gene: TRBV5-1; D gene: TRBD2; CDR3 protein: CASSPGLAGDGDTQYF; CDR3 DNA: TGCGCCAGCAGCCCGGGACTAGCGGGGGACGGAGATACGCAGTATTTT
J gene: TRBJ2-3; clone size: once; V gene: TRBV24-1; D gene: TRBD2; CDR3 protein: CATSDPAGTAQNTQYF; CDR3 DNA: TGTGCCACCAGTGACCCAGCGGGGACGGCACAGAATACGCAGTATTTT